This T cell receptor (beta chain) was recovered during a study of blood T cell repertoires in COVID-19. CDR1 and CDR2 (germline): SGHRS, YFSETQ. The CDR3 extends over 16 amino acids. V dropped 0 bases and J dropped 2 bases, with 13 bases sitting between them. Profiling relied on immunoSEQ multiplex PCR, and the TCRdb table lists in-frame clones only, not all of them. The data show roughly 130,000 clones, with more than 75% seen just once and approximately 3.5% held by the top ten. The J gene is TRBJ2-3, the V gene TRBV5-1; weak D call: TRBD2 (5 bases). Sequencing was performed on peripheral blood. This TCR was sampled from a man aged 45-65 years with active COVID-19. Here the CDR3 reads CASSLGRYSFTDTQYF. The CDR3 bases are TGCGCCAGCAGCTTGGGGAGGTACAGTTTCACAGATACGCAGTATTTT.